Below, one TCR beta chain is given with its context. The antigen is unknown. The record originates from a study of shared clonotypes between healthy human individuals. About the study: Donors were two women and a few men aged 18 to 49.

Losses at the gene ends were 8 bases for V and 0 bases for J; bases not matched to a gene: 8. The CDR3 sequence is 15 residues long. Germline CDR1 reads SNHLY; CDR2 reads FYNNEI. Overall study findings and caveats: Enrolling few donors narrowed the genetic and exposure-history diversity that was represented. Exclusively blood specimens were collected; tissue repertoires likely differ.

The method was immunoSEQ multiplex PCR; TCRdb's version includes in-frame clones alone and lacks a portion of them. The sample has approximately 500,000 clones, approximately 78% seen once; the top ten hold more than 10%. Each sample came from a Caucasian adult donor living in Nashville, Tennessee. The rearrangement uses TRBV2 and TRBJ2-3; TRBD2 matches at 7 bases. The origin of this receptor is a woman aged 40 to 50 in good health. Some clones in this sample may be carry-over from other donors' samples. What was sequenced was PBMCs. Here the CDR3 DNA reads TGTGCCAGCCTCAGAGCTAGCGGAAGCACAGATACGCAGTATTTT. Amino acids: CASLRASGSTDTQYF. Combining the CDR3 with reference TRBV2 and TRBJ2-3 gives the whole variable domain EPEVTQTPSHQVTQMGQEVILRCVPISNHLYFYWYRQILGQKVEFLVSFYNNEISEKSEIFDDQFSVERPDGSNFTLKIRSTKLEDSAMYFCASLRASGSTDTQYFGPGTRLTVL.